Each of the 17 T cell receptor beta chains below was sequenced from the same sample in a study of identical twins. TCRdb redid the calling of the 5' RACE reads with MiXCR, one entry per CDR3 protein. The sample comprises 130,000 to 150,000 distinct CDR3 sequences, roughly 3.3% of which are singletons, and around 8% rests with the top ten. The sequencing sample was made of memory T cells sorted from blood. The receptors here all came from a man aged 18 to 30 in good health.

This clonotype was observed many times. The chain combines TRBV6-2 or TRBV6-3 with TRBJ2-1, with D possibly being TRBD1 (6 bases). CDR1 and CDR2 from the germline V gene are MNHEY and SVGEGT. This CDR3 has 17 amino acids. Trimming left V 7 bases short and J 0 bases short, with 19 bases between. CDR3: CASIPGQGTSSYNEQFF. CDR3 DNA sequence: TGTGCCAGCATCCCTGGGCAGGGGACGAGCTCCTACAATGAGCAGTTCTTC.

This clonotype came up many times. The rearrangement links TRBV6-1 to TRBJ1-2; a possible D gene is TRBD1 (6 bases). The CDR3 runs 13 residues. Germline-derived CDR1 and CDR2 are MNHNS and SASEGT. The V and J ends lost 6 bases and 10 bases respectively, with 18 bases between them. CDR3 loop: CASSPSGRGDYTF. For the CDR3, the DNA is TGTGCCAGCAGCCCAAGTGGCAGGGGAGACTACACCTTC.

This clonotype was counted many times. V gene TRBV29-1 combines with J gene TRBJ2-1; 8 positions match TRBD1. Trimming took 6 bases from V and 4 from J; bases not matched to a gene: 8. Looked up from germline, CDR1 is SQVTM and CDR2 is ANQGSEA. CDR3 length: 14 residues. CDR3 coding DNA: TGCAGCGTGGTTACAGGGGGTTCTTACAATGAGCAGTTCTTC. Its translation is CSVVTGGSYNEQFF.

This clonotype was found many times. This chain links TRBV7-8 with TRBJ2-7; D ambiguous. The V and J ends lost 1 base and 3 bases respectively, with 7 bases between them. Germline loops: CDR1 SGHVS, CDR2 FQNEAQ. This CDR3 region has 13 residues. CDR3 nucleotide sequence: TGTGCCAGCAGCTTAGGGCAGAACTACGAGCAGTACGTC. Translated, it gives CASSLGQNYEQYV.

This clonotype was seen ten or more times. The chain recombines TRBV20-1 with TRBJ2-5; D may be TRBD2 (6 bases). Germline V gene sequence: CDR1 DFQATT, CDR2 SNEGSKA (reference sequence). V gave up 3 bases and J gave up 5 bases, with 13 bases separating them. The CDR3 runs to 13 residues. The CDR3 region is CSASFGGFETQYF. CDR3 in DNA: TGCAGTGCTAGTTTCGGGGGTTTCGAGACCCAGTACTTC.

This chain uses TRBV5-5 with TRBJ2-3; 10 nucleotides align to TRBD2. Per germline, CDR1 SGHKS and CDR2 YYEKEE (reference sequence). The CDR3 sequence is 16 residues long. V shed 0 bases and J 5 bases; nucleotides not matched to a gene: 6. As DNA, the CDR3 is TGTGCCAGCAGCTTGGGGGTAGCGGGAGGAAGAGATACGCAGTATTTT. Amino acids: CASSLGVAGGRDTQYF. Drawing the rest from reference TRBV5-5 and TRBJ2-3, the complete variable domain is DAGVTQSPTHLIKTRGQQVTLRCSPISGHKSVSWYQQVLGQGPQFIFQYYEKEERGRGNFPDRFSARQFPNYSSELNVNALLLGDSALYLCASSLGVAGGRDTQYFGPGTRLTVL.

The table lists this clonotype with many counts. The chain couples TRBV7-2 to TRBJ2-2; D possibly uses TRBD1 or TRBD2 (5 bases each). Germline assignment: CDR1 SGHTA and CDR2 FQGNSA. Trimming shortened V by 5 bases and J by 6 bases, and 10 bases separated the two germline ends. The CDR3 extends over 13 amino acids. CDR3 DNA sequence: TGTGCCAGCAGCAACTGGGACCCCGGGGAGCTGTTTTTT. It translates to CASSNWDPGELFF.

The genes are TRBV2 and TRBJ2-7; a possible D gene is TRBD1 (5 bases). Trimming stripped 6 bases from V and 5 bases from J, with 17 bases between. The V gene's germline CDR1 is SNHLY and CDR2 FYNNEI. The CDR3 extends over 14 amino acids. The CDR3 sequence is CASSAQGPWDEQYF. In DNA, the CDR3 is TGTGCCAGCAGCGCTCAGGGTCCTTGGGACGAGCAGTACTTC. Looking up the rest from reference TRBV2 and TRBJ2-7 gives the full variable domain: EPEVTQTPSHQVTQMGQEVILRCVPISNHLYFYWYRQILGQKVEFLVSFYNNEISEKSEIFDDQFSVERPDGSNFTLKIRSTKLEDSAMYFCASSAQGPWDEQYFGPGTRLTVT.

This clonotype was seen at least ten times. The V gene is TRBV7-6, the J gene TRBJ2-5; D possibly corresponds to TRBD1 (6 bases). The length of the CDR3 is 15 residues. Between the trimmed V and J ends, which lost 6 bases and 2 bases, there was a span of 16 bases. Per the germline V gene, CDR1 is SGHVS and CDR2 is FNYEAQ. CDR3 bases: TGTGCCAGCAGTTTGATGACAGGCTTTCAAGAGACCCAGTACTTC. Translated: CASSLMTGFQETQYF. Full variable domain (rest looked up from reference TRBV7-6 and TRBJ2-5): GAGVSQSPRYKVTKRGQDVALRCDPISGHVSLYWYRQALGQGPEFLTYFNYEAQQDKSGLPNDRFSAERPEGSISTLTIQRTEQRDSAMYRCASSLMTGFQETQYFGPGTRLLVL.

In this sample, this clonotype turned up a few times. The DNA of the CDR3 is TGTGCCAGCAGCTGGGGGCGGGGGATGAACACTGAAGCTTTCTTT. It codes for CASSWGRGMNTEAFF. The chain employs TRBV27 and TRBJ1-1; possible D gene TRBD1, 6 bases. This CDR3 region has 15 residues. Trimming removed 6 bases from V and 0 bases from J, with 14 bases in between. Germline V gene sequence: CDR1 MNHEY, CDR2 SMNVEV (reference sequence).

This clonotype was seen ten or more times. The rearrangement joins TRBV29-1 to TRBJ2-1, with D perhaps TRBD2 (5 bases). V lost 2 bases and J 3 bases, leaving 17 bases between the germline ends. This CDR3 contains 16 residues. Germline V gives CDR1 SQVTM, CDR2 ANQGSEA. CDR3 nucleotides: TGCAGCGTTGAATCGTTGGACCGGACTCTCTACAATGAGCAGTTCTTC. Translating it yields CSVESLDRTLYNEQFF.

This clonotype came up many times. V is TRBV30 and J is TRBJ2-7, with D tentatively TRBD2 (6 bases). Trimming stripped 1 base from V and 1 base from J, with 11 bases between. The CDR3 length is 14 residues. CDR1 and CDR2 (germline): GTSNPN, SVGIG (reference sequence). The CDR3 loop reads CAWSGASESYEQYF. In DNA, the CDR3 is TGTGCCTGGAGTGGGGCTAGCGAATCCTACGAGCAGTACTTC.

This clonotype occurred many times. The chain carries TRBV7-2 and TRBJ1-1; 7 nucleotides align to TRBD1. The CDR3 spans 15 residues. The junction had 6 bases not matched to a gene; V was cut back by 5 bases and J by 0 bases. Germline assignment: CDR1 SGHTA and CDR2 FQGNSA. Here the CDR3 DNA reads TGTGCCAGCAGCGCGTTAACAGGGGTGAACACTGAAGCTTTCTTT. This encodes CASSALTGVNTEAFF.

This rearrangement joins TRBV3-1 to TRBJ2-2; D gene uncertain. The CDR3 runs 12 residues. V was trimmed by 6 bases and J by 6 bases, leaving 8 bases between them. Germline V CDR1 and CDR2: LGHDT, YNNKEL (reference sequence). CDR3 protein: CASRPSPGELFF. DNA for the CDR3: TGTGCCAGCAGACCAAGCCCCGGGGAGCTGTTTTTT.

This clonotype has ten or more counts. The rearrangement joins TRBV29-1 to TRBJ2-1, with D possibly matching TRBD2 (8 bases). The V gene lost 7 bases and the J gene lost 3 bases, with 16 bases spanning the gap. The CDR3 extends over 14 amino acids. Per germline, CDR1 SQVTM and CDR2 ANQGSEA. CDR3 DNA sequence: TGCAGCGCACCGGGAGGGGGCGTCTACAATGAGCAGTTCTTC. Translating it yields CSAPGGGVYNEQFF.

This clonotype has ten or more counts. A read error is likely, as this CDR3 ends without the conserved phenylalanine or tryptophan. It is unclear where the CDR3 begins or ends on the DNA, so no DNA is shown, and the CDR3 is as TCRdb lists it. The chain has TRBV28 and TRBJ2-5; the table calls TRBD1, which could not be checked here. Germline CDR1 is MDHEN and CDR2 is SYDVKM. The CDR3 length equals 11 residues, ends included. CDR3 residues: CASSLCLANQG.

This clonotype was detected ten times or more. The chain links TRBV27 to TRBJ1-5; no clear D. The germline V gene has CDR1 MNHEY and CDR2 SMNVEV (reference sequence). The CDR3 extends over 16 amino acids. Trimming took off 8 bases at V and 3 bases at J, with 20 bases between the two ends. CDR3 loop: CASFSNREVHNQPQHF. CDR3 in DNA: TGTGCCAGCTTTAGTAATCGGGAGGTGCACAATCAGCCCCAGCATTTT.